This TCR beta chain came from a study of CD8+ T cells in alopecia areata. It was cDNA, reverse transcribed from extracted RNA, that served as the sequencing template. Sequencing was performed with immunoSEQ multiplex PCR; in TCRdb, only in-frame clones are kept and a portion is missing. The sample consists of approximately 280,000 clones, over 45% of them appearing once. About this clone itself: Its antigen is currently unknown.

Study results and caveats: Sequencing of scalp samples also captures resident alphabeta T cells of normal skin. Across lesional scalp, and particularly alopecia totalis/universalis, clonality surpassed that of normal scalp.

Treatment noted: oral pan-JAK inhibitor, 5-10 mg twice daily. Germline V lookup: CDR1 LGHNA, CDR2 YSLEER. Trimming cost V 6 bases and J 3 bases; bases outside gene matches: 6. The CDR3 extends over 14 amino acids. This specimen was CD4+ T cells sorted from blood, taken at week 24, from a patient treated with tofacitinib. The TCR was taken from a human donor with alopecia areata. The chain has TRBV4-3 and TRBJ2-3; 7 bases match TRBD2. The CDR3 coding sequence is TGCGCCAGCAGTCGGGGACTACTTACAGATACGCAGTATTTT. It encodes CASSRGLLTDTQYF.